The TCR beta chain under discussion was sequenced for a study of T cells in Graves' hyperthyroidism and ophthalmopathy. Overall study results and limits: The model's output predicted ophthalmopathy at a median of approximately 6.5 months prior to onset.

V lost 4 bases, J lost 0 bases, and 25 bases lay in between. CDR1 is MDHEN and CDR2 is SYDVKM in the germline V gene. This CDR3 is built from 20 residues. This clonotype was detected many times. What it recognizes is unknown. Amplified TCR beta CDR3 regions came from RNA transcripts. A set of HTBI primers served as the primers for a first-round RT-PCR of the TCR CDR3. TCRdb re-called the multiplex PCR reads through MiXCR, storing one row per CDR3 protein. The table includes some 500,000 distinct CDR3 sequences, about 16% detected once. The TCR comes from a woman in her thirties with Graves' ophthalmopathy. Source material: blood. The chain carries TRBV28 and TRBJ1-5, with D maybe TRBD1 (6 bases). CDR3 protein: CASSSFGTSPPLSSNQPQHF. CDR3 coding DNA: TGTGCCAGCAGTTCTTTCGGGACAAGTCCGCCTCTTTCTAGCAATCAGCCCCAGCATTTT.